This TCR beta chain was captured by sequencing in a study of blood T cell repertoires in COVID-19. Study at large: COVID-19 samples collected from the United States, Italy and Spain covered acute and convalescent phases. PBMCs, B-cell-depleted T cells, or T cells were the source of the cDNA or gDNA that made up the material.

The CDR3 runs to 15 residues. Germline CDR1 reads SEHNR; CDR2 reads FQNEAQ (reference sequence). The trim removed 1 base at V and 8 bases at J, leaving 5 bases unmatched. Original processing notes: Scientists estimated how many nucleated cells there were by amplifying reference gene primers. Sequenced by immunoSEQ multiplex PCR; TCRdb stores in-frame clones only, minus some. V, J and clone size reflect that table, while D and trimming were determined from the DNA. The data contain around 250,000 clones, about four fifths of them singletons. The sample taken for sequencing was peripheral blood. This chain uses TRBV7-9 with TRBJ2-2; 9 nucleotides align to TRBD1. The origin of this receptor is a woman younger than 35 with acute or convalescent COVID-19. CDR3 sequence: CASSLGRTGAGELFF. CDR3 coding DNA: TGTGCCAGCAGCTTAGGACGGACAGGGGCAGGGGAGCTGTTTTTT.